This TCR beta chain was recovered during a study of blood T cell repertoires in COVID-19. Authors' data handling: For nucleated cells, counts were estimated from reference gene primer amplification. The assay was immunoSEQ multiplex PCR, and TCRdb's table has in-frame clones only and misses some. That table furnishes V, J and clone size, whereas the DNA furnished D and trimming. The sample holds about 130,000 clones, 80% to 85% seen once. CDR3 length: 13 amino acids. V was clipped by 6 bases and J by 8 bases; unmatched bases: 8. Germline V lookup: CDR1 MNHEY, CDR2 SVGAGI. V gene TRBV6-5 combines with J gene TRBJ1-2, with TRBD1 identical over 8 bases. This clonotype was sampled from a woman aged 45-59 years with acute or convalescent COVID-19. Sequencing was done on a sample of peripheral blood. The CDR3 loop is CASSPDRGGGYTF. The CDR3 nucleotides read TGTGCCAGCAGCCCCGACAGGGGTGGCGGCTACACCTTC.